Detailed here is one T cell receptor beta chain. CDR3 length equals 19 residues. Losses at the gene ends were 3 bases for V and 0 bases for J; bases not matched to a gene: 16. Germline loops: CDR1 DFQATT, CDR2 SNEGSKA (reference sequence). The sample belongs to a study of control samples from healthy donors and cancer patients. TCRdb's table, derived via immunoSEQ multiplex PCR, lists solely in-frame clones and lacks some. The data show some 120,000 clones, around nine tenths seen once. The sequence came from a young man in good health. The sequenced sample was blood. The chain uses TRBV20-1 and TRBJ1-5; TRBD1 agrees at 8 bases. The CDR3 DNA follows: TGCAGTGCTAGTAATTTCCGGGACAGGCAGATTTATAGCAATCAGCCCCAGCATTTT. This sequence encodes CSASNFRDRQIYSNQPQHF.